The clone carrying this TCR beta chain has just a few counts. No antigen is known for it. This sample stems from a study of T-cell reconstitution after alpha-beta-depleted transplantation in children. The authors prepared the TCRbeta library with unique molecular identifiers. TCRdb re-analysed the PCR reads in MiXCR, keeping a single row per CDR3 protein. The table includes around 700,000 distinct CDR3 sequences, under 15% detected once. Study-level findings and limits: Recipient T cells and thymic progenitors that survived were the source of the high TCRbeta diversity seen at day 60 in some patients. When one year had passed after transplant, most T-cell counts and diversity came from newly produced T cells.

Per the germline V gene, CDR1 is MGHRA and CDR2 is YSYEKL. The length of the CDR3 is 14 residues. V was pared by 0 bases and J by 2 bases, with 8 bases between. The receptor was isolated from a girl under 10 years old with congenital amegakaryocytic thrombocytopenia, due to receive a stem cell transplant. Sample: PBMCs, taken before TCRalphabeta/CD19-depleted stem cell transplant. The chain joins TRBV4-1 to TRBJ2-7; D uncertain. As DNA, the CDR3 is TGCGCCAGCAGCCAAGACGGGCCTACCTACGAGCAGTACTTC. It specifies CASSQDGPTYEQYF.